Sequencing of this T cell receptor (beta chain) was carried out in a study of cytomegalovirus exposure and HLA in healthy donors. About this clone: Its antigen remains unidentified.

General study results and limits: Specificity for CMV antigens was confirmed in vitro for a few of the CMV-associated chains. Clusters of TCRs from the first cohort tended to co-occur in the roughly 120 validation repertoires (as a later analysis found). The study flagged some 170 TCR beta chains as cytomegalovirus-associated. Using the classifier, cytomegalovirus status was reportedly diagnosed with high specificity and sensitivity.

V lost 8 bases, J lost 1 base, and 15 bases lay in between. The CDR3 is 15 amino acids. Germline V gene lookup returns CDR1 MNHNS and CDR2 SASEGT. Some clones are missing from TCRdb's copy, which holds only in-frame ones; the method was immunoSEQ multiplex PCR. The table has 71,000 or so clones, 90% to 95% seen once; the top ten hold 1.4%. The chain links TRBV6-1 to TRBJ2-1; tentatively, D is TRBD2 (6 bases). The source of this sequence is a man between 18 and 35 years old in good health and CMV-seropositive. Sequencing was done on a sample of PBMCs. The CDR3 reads CASLRGGGSYNEQFF. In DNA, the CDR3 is TGTGCCAGCCTCCGGGGAGGCGGGTCCTACAATGAGCAGTTCTTC.